These 9 T cell receptor beta chains were sequenced from one sample in a study of T cell repertoires in cytomegalovirus infection. Each CDR3 protein is one row after TCRdb ran MiXCR on the reads. The repertoire holds approximately 100,000 distinct CDR3 sequences, 20% to 30% seen once, with 39% in the top ten. The sample was CD8+ T cells from PBMCs. The receptors shown here come from a human donor in good health (CMV status not recorded). Some clones in this sample may be carry-over from other donors' samples.

This clonotype showed up many times. This CDR3 is CSARRHESSYNSPLHF. The CDR3 nucleotides read TGCAGTGCTAGGAGACACGAAAGCTCCTATAATTCACCCCTCCACTTT. The chain couples TRBV20-1 to TRBJ1-6; D call uncertain. The CDR3 covers 16 residues. V was clipped by 3 bases and J by 0 bases, with 12 bases between them. Germline CDR1 reads DFQATT; CDR2 reads SNEGSKA (reference sequence).

The chain has TRBV12-5 and TRBJ2-7, with 8 bases fitting TRBD2. The CDR3 runs to 15 residues. Trimming took 6 bases from V and 0 from J; bases not matched to a gene: 7. From germline, CDR1 is LGHNT and CDR2 FRNRAP. CDR3 amino acids: CASGLPTSGSYEQYF. As DNA, the CDR3 is TGTGCTAGTGGCCTCCCCACTAGCGGCTCCTACGAGCAGTACTTC.

The CDR3 loop is CASGAGQGLFF. The CDR3 nucleotides are TGTGCCAGCGGGGCCGGACAGGGACTGTTTTTT. The V and J genes are TRBV12-3 or TRBV12-4 and TRBJ1-4; 8 nucleotides align to TRBD1. J lost 13 bases, V lost 8 bases, and 6 bases had no gene match. The length of the CDR3 is 11 residues.

This clonotype has at least ten counts. The genes are TRBV12-3 or TRBV12-4 and TRBJ1-6; the match to TRBD1 covers 8 bases. V trimming: 5 bases; J trimming: 9 bases; junction bases outside the gene matches: 9. CDR3 size: 15 residues. In DNA, the CDR3 is TGTGCCAGCAGTCCATCGACAGGGGAGCTTTCACCCCTCCACTTT. As protein: CASSPSTGELSPLHF.

CDR3 amino acids: CASSEPGLAGGFGEQYF. Written as DNA, the CDR3 is TGTGCCAGCAGTGAGCCGGGACTAGCGGGAGGATTTGGCGAGCAGTACTTC. This sequence joins TRBV2 and TRBJ2-7, with 15 bases that match TRBD2. The V gene's germline CDR1 is SNHLY and CDR2 FYNNEI. The V segment lost 3 bases and the J segment 6 bases; nucleotides outside the gene matches: 9. This CDR3 contains 17 residues.

About this clonotype: An end of the junction does not agree with germline; a read error may underlie this. The V and J genes are TRBV4-1 and TRBJ1-2; TRBD1 is a possible D gene (6 bases). The CDR3 is 16 residues long. Germline CDR1 MGHRA, CDR2 YSYEKL. This chain's CDR3 is CASNQVEGGANYGYTF. The CDR3 coding sequence is TGCGCCAGCAACCAAGTTGAGGGGGGAGCTAACTATGGCTACACCTTC.

About this clonotype: A clone one base away is much larger, so this may be a read error. V gene TRBV6-8 combines with J gene TRBJ2-1; D possibly corresponds to TRBD1 (5 bases). Germline CDR1 MNHGY, CDR2 SAAAGT. This CDR3 comprises 13 residues. V was cut by 8 bases and J by 6 bases, with 14 bases left in between. The CDR3 bases are TGTGCCAGCGGCAAGGACACCTGCAATGAGCAGTTCTTC. Translated: CASGKDTCNEQFF.

The CDR3 sequence is CASSLREGDNEQFF. The DNA of the CDR3 is TGTGCCAGCAGCTTGAGGGAGGGCGACAATGAGCAGTTCTTC. This rearrangement joins TRBV5-4 to TRBJ2-1, with 7 bases identical to TRBD2. The trim removed 1 base at V and 5 bases at J, leaving 3 bases unmatched. The CDR3 runs 14 residues. The germline V gene encodes CDR1 SGHNT and CDR2 YYREEE (reference sequence).

CDR3 in DNA: TGCAGTGCCCAAGGACAGGGGGTCTACGAGCAGTACTTC. Its translation: CSAQGQGVYEQYF. This chain joins TRBV20-1 and TRBJ2-7; the match to TRBD1 covers 10 bases. Germline V CDR1 and CDR2: DFQATT, SNEGSKA (reference sequence). The length of the CDR3 is 13 residues. Losses at the gene ends were 6 bases for V and 3 bases for J; bases not matched to a gene: 5.